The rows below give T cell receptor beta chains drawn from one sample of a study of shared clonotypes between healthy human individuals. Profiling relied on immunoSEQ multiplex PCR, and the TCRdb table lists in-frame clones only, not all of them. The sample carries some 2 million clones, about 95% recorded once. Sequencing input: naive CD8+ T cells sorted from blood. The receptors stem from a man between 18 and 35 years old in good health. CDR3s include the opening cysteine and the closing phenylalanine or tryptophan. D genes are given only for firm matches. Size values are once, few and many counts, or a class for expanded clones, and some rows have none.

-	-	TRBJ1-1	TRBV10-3	CAISSGDPEAFF	TGTGCCATCAGCTCAGGGGACCCTGAAGCTTTCTTT
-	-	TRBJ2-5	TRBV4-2	CASSQERAAETQYF	TGTGCCAGCAGCCAAGAGAGGGCAGCTGAGACCCAGTACTTC
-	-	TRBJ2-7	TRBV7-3	CASSFDQGYEQYF	TGTGCCAGCAGCTTCGATCAGGGCTACGAGCAGTACTTC
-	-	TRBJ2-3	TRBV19	CASSPTSTDTQYF	TGTGCCAGTAGTCCTACTAGCACAGATACGCAGTATTTT
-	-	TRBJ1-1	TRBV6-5	CASSQEGWTEAFF	TGTGCCAGCAGCCAAGAGGGTTGGACTGAAGCTTTCTTT
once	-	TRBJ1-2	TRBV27	CASSLTDGNYGYTF	TGTGCCAGCAGTTTAACCGACGGGAACTATGGCTACACCTTC
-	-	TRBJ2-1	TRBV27	CASSQDLREQFF	TGTGCCAGCAGTCAGGACCTGCGGGAGCAGTTCTTC
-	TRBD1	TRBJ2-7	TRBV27	CASSYQGALEQYF	TGTGCCAGCAGTTATCAGGGGGCCCTCGAGCAGTACTTC
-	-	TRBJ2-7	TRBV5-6	CASSWGISGLGSYEQYF	TGTGCCAGCAGCTGGGGGATCTCAGGGCTGGGATCCTACGAGCAGTACTTC
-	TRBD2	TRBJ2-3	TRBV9	CASSVGGGPATDTQYF	TGTGCCAGCAGCGTAGGCGGGGGGCCCGCCACAGATACGCAGTATTTT
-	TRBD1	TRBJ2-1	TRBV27	CASSLSGGEGYNEQFF	TGTGCCAGCAGTTTATCAGGGGGCGAGGGATACAATGAGCAGTTCTTC
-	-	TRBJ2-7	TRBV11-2	CASSSWERGSYEQYF	TGTGCCAGCAGCTCATGGGAACGGGGTTCCTACGAGCAGTACTTC
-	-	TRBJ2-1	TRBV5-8	CASSLGPKYHEQFF	TGTGCCAGCAGCCTGGGACCAAAGTACCATGAGCAGTTCTTC
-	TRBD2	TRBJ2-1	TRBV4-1	CASSQDRGSGVYNEQFF	TGCGCCAGCAGCCAAGATCGGGGTAGCGGGGTGTACAATGAGCAGTTCTTC
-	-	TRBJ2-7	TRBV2	CASSEAEKTYEQYF	TGTGCCAGCAGTGAAGCTGAAAAGACCTACGAGCAGTACTTC
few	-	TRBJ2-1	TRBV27	CASSFGNEQFF	TGTGCCAGCAGTTTTGGGAATGAGCAGTTCTTC
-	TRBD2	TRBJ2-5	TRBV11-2	CASSLGYSGSVQETQYF	TGTGCCAGCAGCTTAGGTTATAGCGGGAGTGTCCAAGAGACCCAGTACTTC
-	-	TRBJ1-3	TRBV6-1	CASSEAPAPGNTIYF	TGTGCCAGCAGTGAAGCCCCTGCCCCTGGAAACACCATATATTTT
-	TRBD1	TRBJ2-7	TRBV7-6	CASSPRGTGEPYEQYF	TGTGCCAGCAGCCCCAGGGGAACAGGGGAACCCTACGAGCAGTACTTC
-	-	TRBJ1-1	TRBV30	CAWSDGNTEAFF	TGTGCCTGGAGTGACGGTAACACTGAAGCTTTCTTT
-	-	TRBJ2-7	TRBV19	CASGQGGESYEQYF	TGTGCCAGTGGCCAGGGCGGGGAGTCCTACGAGCAGTACTTC
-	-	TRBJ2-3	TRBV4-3	CASSQDWGGGTDTQYF	TGCGCCAGCAGCCAAGATTGGGGAGGCGGCACAGATACGCAGTATTTT
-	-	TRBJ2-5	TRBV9	CASSPPDPQETQYF	TGTGCCAGCAGCCCCCCTGACCCCCAAGAGACCCAGTACTTC
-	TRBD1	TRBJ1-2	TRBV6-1	CASSDGTGGNYGYTF	TGTGCCAGCAGTGACGGGACAGGGGGTAACTATGGCTACACCTTC
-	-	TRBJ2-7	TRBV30	CAWSVNAYEQYF	TGTGCCTGGAGTGTAAACGCCTACGAGCAGTACTTC
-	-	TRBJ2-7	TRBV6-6	CASSYSAASYEQYF	TGTGCCAGCAGTTACTCGGCGGCTTCCTACGAGCAGTACTTC
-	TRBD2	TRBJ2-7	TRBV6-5	CASSYFSGSYEQYF	TGTGCCAGCAGTTACTTTAGCGGGAGCTACGAGCAGTACTTC
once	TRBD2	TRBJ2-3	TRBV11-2	CASSWMAGAGTDTQYF	TGTGCCAGCAGCTGGATGGCGGGAGCGGGTACAGATACGCAGTATTTT
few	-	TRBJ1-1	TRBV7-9	CASSPTGNTEAFF	TGTGCCAGCAGCCCGACAGGAAACACTGAAGCTTTCTTT
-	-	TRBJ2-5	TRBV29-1	CSVDDGDQETQYF	TGCAGCGTGGATGACGGTGACCAAGAGACCCAGTACTTC
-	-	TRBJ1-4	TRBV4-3	CASSLGGTNEKLFF	TGCGCCAGCAGCCTGGGGGGAACTAATGAAAAACTGTTTTTT
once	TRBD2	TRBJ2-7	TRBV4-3	CASSEGLAGSYEQYF	TGCGCCAGCAGCGAGGGACTAGCGGGGTCCTACGAGCAGTACTTC
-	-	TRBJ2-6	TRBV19	CASSTPPGASGANVLTF	TGTGCCAGTAGTACTCCCCCGGGGGCCTCTGGGGCCAACGTCCTGACTTTC
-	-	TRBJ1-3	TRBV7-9	CASSLITAGPPKTIYF	TGTGCCAGCAGCTTAATAACGGCAGGGCCTCCGAAGACCATATATTTT
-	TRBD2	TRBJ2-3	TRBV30	CAWTSGGITDTQYF	TGTGCCTGGACTAGCGGGGGGATAACAGATACGCAGTATTTT
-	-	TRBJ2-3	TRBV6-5	CASREELSTDTQYF	TGTGCCAGCAGGGAGGAGTTGAGTACAGATACGCAGTATTTT
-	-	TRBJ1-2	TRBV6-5	CASSYPRERGDYGYTF	TGTGCCAGCAGTTACCCCAGGGAGAGGGGGGACTATGGCTACACCTTC
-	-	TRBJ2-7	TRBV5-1	CASSLAGSLEQYF	TGCGCCAGCAGCTTGGCCGGGAGTCTCGAGCAGTACTTC
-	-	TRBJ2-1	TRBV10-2	CASSADYGYNEQFF	TGCGCCAGCAGTGCTGACTACGGGTACAATGAGCAGTTCTTC
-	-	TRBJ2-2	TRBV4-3	CASSQALETGFAGELFF	TGCGCCAGCAGCCAAGCTCTTGAGACCGGGTTTGCCGGGGAGCTGTTTTTT
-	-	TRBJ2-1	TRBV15	CATSRDSWGTEQFF	TGTGCCACCAGCAGAGATTCCTGGGGGACTGAGCAGTTCTTC